This T cell receptor (beta chain) was captured by sequencing in a study of blood T cell repertoires in COVID-19. Study overall: The samples span acute and convalescent COVID-19 from the United States, Italy and Spain. Sample material is recorded as cDNA or gDNA derived from T cells, B-cell-depleted T cells, or PBMCs.

In the original processing: It was from reference gene primer amplification that nucleated cell counts were estimated. The assay was immunoSEQ multiplex PCR, and TCRdb's table has in-frame clones only and misses some. V, J and clone size were drawn from that table, and D and trimming were deduced from the DNA. In the table there are 380,000 or so clones, around 87% of which are singletons. Participants reported their clinical history, and cohort assignment relied on those reports. The sequencing sample was made of PBMCs or T cells enriched from blood (not recorded which). This sequence originates from a woman aged 25 to 39 with acute COVID-19.

CDR3 region: CASSRGRGLGNSPLHF. Written as DNA, the CDR3 is TGTGCCAGCAGCCGAGGGAGGGGCTTGGGTAATTCACCCCTCCACTTT. The rearrangement uses TRBV13 and TRBJ1-6, with D perhaps matching TRBD1 (5 bases). V was trimmed by 5 bases and J by 6 bases, leaving 17 bases between them. The germline CDR1 and CDR2 sequences are PRHDT and FYEKMQ (reference sequence). The CDR3 is 16 residues long. The whole variable domain, remainder taken from reference TRBV13 and TRBJ1-6, is AAGVIQSPRHLIKEKRETATLKCYPIPRHDTVYWYQQGPGQDPQFLISFYEKMQSDKGSIPDRFSAQQFSDYHSELNMSSLELGDSALYFCASSRGRGLGNSPLHFGNGTRLTVT.